A selection of T cell receptor beta chains follows, all from one sample in a study of STAT5B mutations in CD4+ large granular lymphocyte leukemia. TCRdb keeps only in-frame clones here, not all; method: immunoSEQ multiplex PCR. The repertoire holds fewer than 45,000 clones, with about four fifths as singletons. The sequenced sample consisted of CD4+ T cells from blood buffy coats. These receptors came from a human donor in good health. Both conserved end residues are part of each CDR3. D genes are given only for firm matches. Size is stated for part of the rows, as once, few or many counts, or as a class when the clone is expanded.

d_call,clone_size,j_call,v_call,cdr3_nt,cdr3_aa
NA,NA,TRBJ2-1,TRBV19,TGTGCCAGCCAGAGCCAGAGCTCCTACAATGAGCAGTTCTTC,CASQSQSSYNEQFF
NA,once,TRBJ1-4,TRBV6-5,TGTGCCAGCAGTTCAGACAGAACTAATGAAAAACTGTTTTTT,CASSSDRTNEKLFF
NA,once,TRBJ2-3,TRBV4-3,TGCGCCAGCAGCCAAGATCTCTCTAGTGAGGCACGGACCACAGATACGCAGTATTTT,CASSQDLSSEARTTDTQYF
NA,once,TRBJ1-3,TRBV27,TGTGCCAGCCGGCAGGCAGGGGCTGGAAACACCATATATTTT,CASRQAGAGNTIYF
NA,NA,TRBJ2-3,TRBV4-2,TGTGCCAGCAGCCAAGAAAGCAGCACAGATACGCAGTATTTT,CASSQESSTDTQYF
TRBD2,NA,TRBJ2-1,TRBV19,TGTGCCAGTAGTATCTCGGGACTAGCCTATTCCTACAATGAGCAGTTCTTC,CASSISGLAYSYNEQFF
TRBD2,NA,TRBJ2-5,TRBV5-4,TGTGCCAGCAGCTTCCAAACGGGGGGTAGCGAGACCCAGTACTTC,CASSFQTGGSETQYF
NA,NA,TRBJ2-7,TRBV30,TGTGCCTGGACTGATGACCGATTCTACGAGCAGTACTTC,CAWTDDRFYEQYF
NA,NA,TRBJ2-7,TRBV12-5,TGTGCTAGTGGTTTGGTACGGTGGAGGGGGGGATTGAGCTCCTACGAGCAGTACTTC,CASGLVRWRGGLSSYEQYF
TRBD1,NA,TRBJ2-3,TRBV11-2,TGTGCCAGCAGAAGGACTCAGGGACAGCGCACAGATACGCAGTATTTT,CASRRTQGQRTDTQYF
NA,NA,TRBJ2-7,TRBV19,TGTGCCAGTAGTACCCAGGGAGGGGGTACTTACGAGCAGTACTTC,CASSTQGGGTYEQYF